This TCR beta chain was sequenced in a study of response to subunit inactivated influenza vaccine. MiXCR, run by TCRdb on the RT-PCR reads, gives a single entry per CDR3 protein. This table has more than 550,000 distinct CDR3 sequences, about an eighth appearing once. There are 11 residues in the CDR3. V gave up 6 bases and J gave up 8 bases, with 10 bases separating them. Looked up from germline, CDR1 is SEHNR and CDR2 is FQNEAQ (reference sequence). Study-level results: Authors suggested that a seasonal influenza vaccination recruits few new T cells each time.

This clonotype was observed at least ten times. Its antigen is not identified. The rearrangement uses TRBV7-9 and TRBJ1-2; no clear D gene. Specimen: PBMCs from blood, collected on the day of vaccination. This clonotype was obtained from a man in his forties or fifties who received an inactivated influenza vaccine. The CDR3 region is CASRLLGGYTF. CDR3 nucleotides: TGTGCCAGCAGACTTCTCGGGGGCTACACCTTC.